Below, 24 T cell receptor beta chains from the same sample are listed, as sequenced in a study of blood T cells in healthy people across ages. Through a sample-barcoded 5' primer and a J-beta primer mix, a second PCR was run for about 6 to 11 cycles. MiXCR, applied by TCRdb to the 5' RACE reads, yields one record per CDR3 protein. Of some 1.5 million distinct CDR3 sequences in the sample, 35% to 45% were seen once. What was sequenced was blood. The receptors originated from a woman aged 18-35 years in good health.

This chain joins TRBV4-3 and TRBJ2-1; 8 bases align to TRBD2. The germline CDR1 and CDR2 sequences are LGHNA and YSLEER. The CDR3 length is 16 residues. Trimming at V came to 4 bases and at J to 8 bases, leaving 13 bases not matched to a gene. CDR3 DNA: TGCGCCAGCAGCCCGACTAGCGTCGTAATCTTGGATGAGCAGTTCTTC. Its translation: CASSPTSVVILDEQFF.

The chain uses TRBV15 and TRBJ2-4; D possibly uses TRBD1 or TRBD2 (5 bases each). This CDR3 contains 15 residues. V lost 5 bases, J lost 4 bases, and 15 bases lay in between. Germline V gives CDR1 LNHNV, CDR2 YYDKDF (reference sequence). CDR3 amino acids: CATSPLGVGKNIQYF. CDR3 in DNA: TGTGCCACCAGCCCCCTGGGGGTCGGGAAAAACATTCAGTACTTC.

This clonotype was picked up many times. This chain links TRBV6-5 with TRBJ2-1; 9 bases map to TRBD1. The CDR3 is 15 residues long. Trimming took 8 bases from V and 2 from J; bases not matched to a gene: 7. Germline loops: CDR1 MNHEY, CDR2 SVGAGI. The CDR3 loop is CASCLDRGTYNEQFF. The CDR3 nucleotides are TGTGCCAGCTGCCTGGACAGGGGAACCTACAATGAGCAGTTCTTC.

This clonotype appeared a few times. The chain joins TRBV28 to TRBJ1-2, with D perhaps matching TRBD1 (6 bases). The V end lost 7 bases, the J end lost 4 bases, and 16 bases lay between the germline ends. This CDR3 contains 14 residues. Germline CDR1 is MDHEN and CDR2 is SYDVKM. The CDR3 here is CASTYRAPGYGYTF. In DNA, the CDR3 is TGTGCCAGCACCTACAGGGCCCCTGGCTATGGCTACACCTTC.

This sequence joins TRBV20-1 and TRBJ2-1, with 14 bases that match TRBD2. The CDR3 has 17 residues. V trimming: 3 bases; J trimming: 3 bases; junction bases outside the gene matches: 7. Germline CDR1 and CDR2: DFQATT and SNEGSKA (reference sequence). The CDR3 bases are TGCAGTGCTAGGGATGGACTAGCGGGAGGATACTACAATGAGCAGTTCTTC. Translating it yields CSARDGLAGGYYNEQFF.

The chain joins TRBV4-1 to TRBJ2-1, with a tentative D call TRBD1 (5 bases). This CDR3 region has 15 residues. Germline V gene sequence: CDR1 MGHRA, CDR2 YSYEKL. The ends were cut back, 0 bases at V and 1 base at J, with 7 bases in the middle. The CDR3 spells CASSQEPGSYNEQFF. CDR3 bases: TGCGCCAGCAGCCAAGAACCAGGGTCCTACAATGAGCAGTTCTTC.

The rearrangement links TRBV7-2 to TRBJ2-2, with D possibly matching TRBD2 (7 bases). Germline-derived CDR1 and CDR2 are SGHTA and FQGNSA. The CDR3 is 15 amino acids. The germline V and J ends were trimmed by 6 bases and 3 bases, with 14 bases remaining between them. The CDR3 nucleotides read TGTGCCAGCAGGTCGGGGGGCTTTTACACCGGGGAGCTGTTTTTT. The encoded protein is CASRSGGFYTGELFF.

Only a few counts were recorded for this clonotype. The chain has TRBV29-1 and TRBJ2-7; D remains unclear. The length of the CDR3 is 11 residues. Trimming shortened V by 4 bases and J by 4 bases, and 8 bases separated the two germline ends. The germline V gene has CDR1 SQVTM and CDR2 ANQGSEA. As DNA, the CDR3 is TGCAGCGTTGGCTGGGGATACGAGCAGTACTTC. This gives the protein CSVGWGYEQYF.

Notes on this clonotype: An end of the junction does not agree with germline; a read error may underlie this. The CDR3 spells CASSPPGSGDTIYF. In DNA, the CDR3 is TGTGCCAGCAGTCCTCCGGGCTCTGGAGACACCATATATTTT. V is TRBV12-3 or TRBV12-4 and J is TRBJ1-3; no firm D call. The CDR3 is made up of 14 amino acids.

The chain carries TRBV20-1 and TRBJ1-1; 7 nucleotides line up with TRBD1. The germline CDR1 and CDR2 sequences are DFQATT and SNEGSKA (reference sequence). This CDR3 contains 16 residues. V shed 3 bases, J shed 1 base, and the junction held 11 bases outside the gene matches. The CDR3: CSASGPLTGPNTEAFF. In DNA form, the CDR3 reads TGCAGTGCTAGTGGGCCCCTGACAGGGCCGAACACTGAAGCTTTCTTT.

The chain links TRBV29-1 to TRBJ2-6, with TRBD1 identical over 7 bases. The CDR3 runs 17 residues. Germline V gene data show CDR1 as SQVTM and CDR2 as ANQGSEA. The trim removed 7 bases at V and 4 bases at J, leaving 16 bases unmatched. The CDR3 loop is CSGLVWTGTSGANVLTF. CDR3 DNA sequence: TGCAGCGGGTTAGTTTGGACAGGAACTTCGGGGGCCAACGTCCTGACTTTC.

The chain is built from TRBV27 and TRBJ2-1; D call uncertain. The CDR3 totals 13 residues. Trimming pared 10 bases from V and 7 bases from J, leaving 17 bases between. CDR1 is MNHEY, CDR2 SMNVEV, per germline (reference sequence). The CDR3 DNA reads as TGTGCCACCTCAAGTCTAGAGAAGAATGAGCAGTTCTTC. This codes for CATSSLEKNEQFF.

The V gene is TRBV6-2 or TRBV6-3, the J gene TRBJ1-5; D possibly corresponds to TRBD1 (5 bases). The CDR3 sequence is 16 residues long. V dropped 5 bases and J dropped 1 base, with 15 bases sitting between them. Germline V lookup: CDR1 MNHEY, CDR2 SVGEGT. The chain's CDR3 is CASSARGAGSNQPQHF. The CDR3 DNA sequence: TGTGCCAGCAGTGCAAGAGGGGCCGGGAGCAATCAGCCCCAGCATTTT.

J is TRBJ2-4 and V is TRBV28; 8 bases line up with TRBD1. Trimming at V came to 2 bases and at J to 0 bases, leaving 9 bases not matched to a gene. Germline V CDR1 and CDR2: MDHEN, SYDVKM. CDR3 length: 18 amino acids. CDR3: CASSLNRQGQVAKNIQYF. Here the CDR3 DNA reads TGTGCCAGCAGTTTAAACCGACAGGGGCAGGTAGCCAAAAACATTCAGTACTTC.

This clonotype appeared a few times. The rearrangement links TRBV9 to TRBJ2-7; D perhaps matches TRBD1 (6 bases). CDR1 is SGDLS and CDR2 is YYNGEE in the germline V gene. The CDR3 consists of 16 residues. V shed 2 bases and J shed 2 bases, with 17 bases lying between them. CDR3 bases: TGTGCCAGCAGCGTCGAGGACAGATTCCTTCCCTACGAGCAGTACTTC. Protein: CASSVEDRFLPYEQYF.

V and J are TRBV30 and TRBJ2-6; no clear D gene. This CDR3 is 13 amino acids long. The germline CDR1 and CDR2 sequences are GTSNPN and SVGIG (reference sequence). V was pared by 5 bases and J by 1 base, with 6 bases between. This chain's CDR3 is CAWGLSGANVLTF. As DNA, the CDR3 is TGTGCCTGGGGCTTGTCTGGGGCCAACGTCCTGACTTTC.

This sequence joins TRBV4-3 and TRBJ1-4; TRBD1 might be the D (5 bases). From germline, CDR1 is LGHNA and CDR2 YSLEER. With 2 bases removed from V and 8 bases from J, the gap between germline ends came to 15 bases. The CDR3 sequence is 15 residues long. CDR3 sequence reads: CASSQSGHSGEKLFF. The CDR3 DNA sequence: TGCGCCAGCAGCCAAAGTGGACATAGTGGGGAAAAACTGTTTTTT.

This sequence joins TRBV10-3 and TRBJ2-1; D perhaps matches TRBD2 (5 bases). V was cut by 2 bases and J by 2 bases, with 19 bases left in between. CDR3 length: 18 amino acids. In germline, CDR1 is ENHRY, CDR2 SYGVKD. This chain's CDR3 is CAISEAPGVAYPYNEQFF. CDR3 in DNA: TGTGCCATCAGTGAGGCCCCAGGAGTAGCGTACCCCTACAATGAGCAGTTCTTC.

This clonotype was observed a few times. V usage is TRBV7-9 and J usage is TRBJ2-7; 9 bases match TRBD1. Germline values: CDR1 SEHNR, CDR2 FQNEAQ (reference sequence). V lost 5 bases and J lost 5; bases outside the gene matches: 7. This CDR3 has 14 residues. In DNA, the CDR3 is TGTGCCAGCAGCGCGGACAGGGGAGGCGACGAGCAGTACTTC. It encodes CASSADRGGDEQYF. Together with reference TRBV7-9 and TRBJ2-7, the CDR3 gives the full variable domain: DTGVSQNPRHKITKRGQNVTFRCDPISEHNRLYWYRQTLGQGPEFLTYFQNEAQLEKSRLLSDRFSAERPKGSFSTLEIQRTEQGDSAMYLCASSADRGGDEQYFGPGTRLTVT.

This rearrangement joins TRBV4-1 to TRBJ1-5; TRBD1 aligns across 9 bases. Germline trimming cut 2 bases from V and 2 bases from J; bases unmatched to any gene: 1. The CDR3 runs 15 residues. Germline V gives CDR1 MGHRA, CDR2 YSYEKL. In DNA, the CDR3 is TGCGCCAGCAGCCAATGGGACAGGGGCAATCAGCCCCAGCATTTT. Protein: CASSQWDRGNQPQHF.

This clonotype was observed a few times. The DNA of the CDR3 is TGTGCCAGCAGCTTAGCGGCGGGGGGTGTTTACAATGAGCAGTTCTTC. It codes for CASSLAAGGVYNEQFF. V usage is TRBV7-9 and J usage is TRBJ2-1; TRBD2 matches 8 bases. J gave up 4 bases and V 0 bases, and 5 bases lay outside the gene matches. The CDR3 has 16 residues. Germline V gene data show CDR1 as SEHNR and CDR2 as FQNEAQ (reference sequence).

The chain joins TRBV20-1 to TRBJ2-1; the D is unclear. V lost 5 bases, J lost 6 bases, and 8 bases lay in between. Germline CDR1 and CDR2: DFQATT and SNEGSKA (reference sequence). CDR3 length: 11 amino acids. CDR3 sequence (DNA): TGCAGTGCTGGAAACCCCAATGAGCAGTTCTTC. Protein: CSAGNPNEQFF.

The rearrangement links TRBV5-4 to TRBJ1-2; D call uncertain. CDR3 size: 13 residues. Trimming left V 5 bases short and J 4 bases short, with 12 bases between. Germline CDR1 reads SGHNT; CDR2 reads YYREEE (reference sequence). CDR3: CASRPDAIYGYTF. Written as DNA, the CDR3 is TGTGCCAGCAGACCCGACGCTATCTATGGCTACACCTTC.

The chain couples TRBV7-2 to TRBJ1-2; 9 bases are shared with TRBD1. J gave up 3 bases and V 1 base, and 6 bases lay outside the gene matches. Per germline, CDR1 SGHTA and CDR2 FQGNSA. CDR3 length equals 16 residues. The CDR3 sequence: CASSLDRGLFYYGYTF. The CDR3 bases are TGTGCCAGCAGCTTAGACAGGGGGCTTTTCTACTATGGCTACACCTTC.